A single T cell receptor (beta chain) is shown here with its context. The antigen remains unidentified. Profiling relied on immunoSEQ multiplex PCR, and the TCRdb table lists in-frame clones only, not all of them. The sample has about 2.1 million clones; 90% to 95% are singletons. This record belongs to a study of shared clonotypes between healthy human individuals. General observations from the study: Against clonotypes common to all four donors, non-shared ones had lower generation probabilities.

Selected positively for CCR7 and CD45RO-negative, naive CD8 cells excluded terminally differentiated effector memory CD45RA+ cells. The sample was naive CD8+ T cells from PBMCs. The clonotype comes from a man younger than 35 in good health. Some clones in this sample may be carry-over from other donors' samples.

This CDR3 is CAIRKGLATNYNEQFF. In DNA, the CDR3 is TGTGCCATCAGAAAGGGACTAGCGACCAACTACAATGAGCAGTTCTTC. This sequence joins TRBV10-3 and TRBJ2-1, with TRBD2 identical over 10 bases. The length of the CDR3 is 16 residues. V gave up 6 bases and J gave up 3 bases; unmatched junction bases: 8. CDR1 and CDR2 (germline): ENHRY, SYGVKD.